The 18 T cell receptor beta chains given below trace back to one sample, sequenced in a study of shared clonotypes between healthy human individuals. TCRdb keeps only in-frame clones here, not all; method: immunoSEQ multiplex PCR. The top ten clones hold around 10% of a sample with fewer than 400,000 clones, under 80% of them seen once. What was sequenced was memory CD4+ T cells sorted from blood. Subset reported: CD45RA-negative fraction. These receptors all come from a man aged 25-45 years in good health.

V is TRBV27 and J is TRBJ1-1; 7 nucleotides match TRBD1. V was clipped by 3 bases and J by 6 bases; unmatched bases: 7. CDR3 length: 14 residues. Germline lookup yields CDR1 MNHEY and CDR2 SMNVEV (reference sequence). The CDR3 is CASSLDRDRPEAFF. The CDR3 DNA reads TGTGCCAGCAGTTTGGACCGGGACAGACCTGAAGCTTTCTTT.

The V and J genes are TRBV6-1 and TRBJ2-7; 8 positions agree with TRBD2. CDR1 and CDR2 from the germline V gene are MNHNS and SASEGT. This CDR3 region has 13 residues. V shed 4 bases and J 4 bases; nucleotides not matched to a gene: 3. In DNA form, the CDR3 reads TGTGCCAGCAGTGTTACTAGCGGATACGAGCAGTACTTC. Amino acids: CASSVTSGYEQYF.

This clone was observed a few times. The rearrangement uses TRBV18 and TRBJ1-2; no clear D gene. The germline V and J ends were trimmed by 3 bases and 4 bases, with 9 bases remaining between them. This CDR3 region has 13 residues. The germline gives CDR1 KGHSH, CDR2 LQKENI. As DNA, the CDR3 is TGTGCCAGCTCACCGACGATTACCTATGGCTACACCTTC. Amino acid sequence: CASSPTITYGYTF.

The chain has TRBV2 and TRBJ2-1; the match to TRBD2 covers 10 bases. V lost 7 bases to trimming and J lost 8 bases; unmatched junction nucleotides: 8. Germline loops: CDR1 SNHLY, CDR2 FYNNEI. The CDR3 loop spans 14 amino acids. The CDR3 reads CASTTGTSVDEQFF. Written as DNA, the CDR3 is TGTGCCAGCACGACCGGGACTAGCGTCGATGAGCAGTTCTTC.

This chain connects TRBV5-6 to TRBJ2-3; 9 nucleotides align to TRBD2. V gave up 3 bases and J gave up 0 bases; unmatched junction bases: 11. Germline V CDR1 and CDR2: SGHDT, YYEEEE. The CDR3 spans 18 residues. Here the CDR3 DNA reads TGTGCCAGCAGCTCGTTAGGACTAGCGCTGTCTAGCACAGATACGCAGTATTTT. Protein product: CASSSLGLALSSTDTQYF.

This chain links TRBV18 with TRBJ2-2; D is unclear. This CDR3 comprises 15 residues. V lost 2 bases, J lost 7 bases, and 14 bases lay in between. Germline assignment: CDR1 KGHSH and CDR2 LQKENI. CDR3 amino acids: CASSPLGNNDGELFF. CDR3 bases: TGTGCCAGCTCACCATTAGGTAATAACGACGGGGAGCTGTTTTTT.

The gene calls are TRBV9 and TRBJ1-3, with 7 bases that match TRBD1. The CDR3 is made up of 16 amino acids. The J segment lost 2 bases and the V segment lost 3 bases, leaving 8 bases of the junction unmatched. In germline, CDR1 is SGDLS, CDR2 YYNGEE. CDR3 DNA: TGTGCCAGCAGCGAAGTCGGGACAGCCGCTGGAAACACCATATATTTT. Translated, it gives CASSEVGTAAGNTIYF. Filled out from reference TRBV9 and TRBJ1-3, the complete variable domain reads DSGVTQTPKHLITATGQRVTLRCSPRSGDLSVYWYQQSLDQGLQFLIQYYNGEERAKGNILERFSAQQFPDLHSELNLSSLELGDSALYFCASSEVGTAAGNTIYFGEGSWLTVV.

This chain uses TRBV11-2 with TRBJ2-1; 10 nucleotides match TRBD2. Germline trimming cut 0 bases from V and 6 bases from J; bases unmatched to any gene: 8. This CDR3 comprises 17 residues. Germline V lookup: CDR1 SGHAT, CDR2 FQNNGV. As DNA, the CDR3 is TGTGCCAGCAGCTTAGATCGAGCGGGAGGGCCTTTCAATGAGCAGTTCTTC. Translated, it gives CASSLDRAGGPFNEQFF.

Only one count was recorded for this clone. V is TRBV11-2 and J is TRBJ2-7; a possible D gene is TRBD1 (6 bases). The CDR3 sequence is 17 residues long. Germline CDR1 is SGHAT and CDR2 is FQNNGV. Trimming pared 7 bases from V and 1 base from J, leaving 23 bases between. CDR3 sequence reads: CASTPTVGRGISYEQYF. The DNA for the CDR3 is TGTGCCAGCACCCCAACGGTAGGCAGGGGCATATCCTACGAGCAGTACTTC. Full variable domain (rest looked up from reference TRBV11-2 and TRBJ2-7): EAGVAQSPRYKIIEKRQSVAFWCNPISGHATLYWYQQILGQGPKLLIQFQNNGVVDDSQLPKDRFSAERLKGVDSTLKIQPAKLEDSAVYLCASTPTVGRGISYEQYFGPGTRLTVT.

The chain recombines TRBV18 with TRBJ1-5, with TRBD1 matching over 7 bases. Germline CDR1 reads KGHSH; CDR2 reads LQKENI. There are 15 residues in the CDR3. V was pared by 6 bases and J by 7 bases, with 12 bases of the junction left unmatched. This CDR3 reads CASSRSTGERQPQHF. CDR3 in DNA: TGTGCCAGCTCCAGGAGTACAGGGGAGCGGCAGCCCCAGCATTTT.

V usage is TRBV4-2 and J usage is TRBJ2-1; the D is unclear. V was clipped by 0 bases and J by 7 bases, with 10 bases between them. CDR1 is LGHNA, CDR2 YNFKEQ, per germline. The CDR3 is made up of 14 amino acids. CDR3: CASSQDWATNEQFF. CDR3 nucleotide sequence: TGTGCCAGCAGCCAAGACTGGGCTACAAATGAGCAGTTCTTC.

In this sample, this clone turned up once. This chain connects TRBV10-2 to TRBJ1-2; unclear D gene. The V end was cut by 4 bases, the J end by 6 bases, with 6 bases between. Germline V gives CDR1 WSHSY, CDR2 SAAADI. CDR3 size: 11 residues. The CDR3 here is CASSATDGYTF. CDR3 bases: TGCGCCAGCAGTGCAACCGATGGCTACACCTTC.

This chain uses TRBV2 with TRBJ2-3; TRBD2 agrees at 10 bases. The CDR3 is 15 residues long. With 5 bases clipped from V and 4 bases from J, the junction kept 6 bases outside the gene matches. In germline, CDR1 is SNHLY, CDR2 FYNNEI. CDR3 bases: TGTGCCAGCAGTTCTAGCGGGAGAGGGGCAGATACGCAGTATTTT. As protein: CASSSSGRGADTQYF.

V gene TRBV7-9 combines with J gene TRBJ1-4; TRBD1 aligns across 7 bases. The CDR3 is made up of 14 amino acids. Germline V gene sequence: CDR1 SEHNR, CDR2 FQNEAQ (reference sequence). V gave up 5 bases and J gave up 5 bases; unmatched junction bases: 5. The CDR3 DNA reads as TGTGCCAGCAGCCAACAGGGGTGGAATGAAAAACTGTTTTTT. Translation: CASSQQGWNEKLFF.

V and J are TRBV5-1 and TRBJ1-6; D is unresolved. Germline V lookup: CDR1 SGHRS, CDR2 YFSETQ. The CDR3 has 14 residues. The germline V and J ends were trimmed by 4 bases and 9 bases, with 14 bases remaining between them. CDR3 coding DNA: TGCGCCAGCAGCCCCTTGGGTGCGGTTTCACCCCTCCACTTT. Translating gives CASSPLGAVSPLHF.

On this clone: Within the sample, other DNA sequences also encode this same CDR3. The chain recombines TRBV28 with TRBJ1-5; D unclear. The germline gives CDR1 MDHEN, CDR2 SYDVKM. CDR3 size: 13 residues. Trimming removed 6 bases from V and 1 base from J, with 7 bases in between. The CDR3 loop is CASRTESNQPQHF. CDR3 nucleotides: TGTGCCAGCAGAACTGAGAGCAATCAGCCCCAGCATTTT.

This rearrangement joins TRBV7-6 to TRBJ2-7, with D unclear. V was clipped by 3 bases and J by 0 bases, with 6 bases between them. Germline V gene sequence: CDR1 SGHVS, CDR2 FNYEAQ. This CDR3 comprises 13 residues. CDR3 sequence reads: CASSFGPSYEQYF. In DNA form, the CDR3 reads TGTGCCAGCAGCTTTGGGCCCTCCTACGAGCAGTACTTC.

As regards this clone: The sample contains more than one DNA sequence encoding this CDR3. The V call is TRBV6-5, the J call TRBJ2-1, with D unresolved. The V gene's germline CDR1 is MNHEY and CDR2 SVGAGI. The CDR3 consists of 15 residues. Trimming took 6 bases from V and 4 from J, leaving 16 bases between them. The CDR3 loop is CASSLTSSSYNEQFF. In nucleotides, the CDR3 is TGTGCCAGCAGCCTAACTTCCTCCTCTTACAATGAGCAGTTCTTC.